These 2 T cell receptor beta chains came from one sample sequenced in a study of T cells in Graves' hyperthyroidism and ophthalmopathy. Amplification yielded TCR beta CDR3 regions, with RNA transcripts as the source. An initial round of RT-PCR targeting the TCR CDR3 relied on the HTBI primer set. TCRdb re-called the multiplex PCR reads through MiXCR, storing one row per CDR3 protein. The sample includes more than 300,000 distinct CDR3 sequences, under 15% seen only once; the top ten take less than 10%. Input material: blood. These receptor sequences come from a woman under 30 with Graves' hyperthyroidism.

This clonotype was detected many times. The rearrangement uses TRBV2 and TRBJ1-5, with D unresolved. The CDR3 loop spans 16 amino acids. Germline V gene lookup returns CDR1 SNHLY and CDR2 FYNNEI. Trimming cost V 1 base and J 3 bases, with 13 bases left between them. The CDR3: CASSEGREGFNQPQHF. Here the CDR3 DNA reads TGTGCCAGCAGTGAAGGACGAGAGGGCTTCAATCAGCCCCAGCATTTT.

Ten or more counts support this clonotype. This chain links TRBV9 with TRBJ2-5, with D tentatively TRBD1 (6 bases). The CDR3 is made up of 15 amino acids. CDR1 SGDLS and CDR2 YYNGEE come from the germline V gene. V was trimmed by 4 bases and J by 2 bases, leaving 15 bases between them. The CDR3 region has the DNA TGTGCCAGCAGCACCTCGGGACACAAACAAGAGACCCAGTACTTC. Its translation: CASSTSGHKQETQYF.